This passage covers 13 T cell receptor beta chains from one sample sequenced in a study of T cell repertoires in cytomegalovirus infection. Antigens for these TCRs are unknown. MiXCR, run by TCRdb on the reads, gives a single entry per CDR3 protein. The sample carries about 830,000 distinct CDR3 sequences, 32% recorded once. The sample here was cultured CD8+ T cells from PBMCs, taken from culture after CMV antigen stimulation. Receptor source: a human donor in good health (CMV status not recorded). Some clones in this sample may be carry-over from other donors' samples.

The chain's CDR3 is CASSLKGRGGDTQYF. In DNA, the CDR3 is TGTGCCAGCAGTTTAAAAGGAAGGGGGGGGGATACGCAGTATTTT. The chain combines TRBV27 with TRBJ2-3, with D maybe TRBD2 (7 bases). The germline CDR1 and CDR2 sequences are MNHEY and SMNVEV (reference sequence). The CDR3 has 15 amino acids. V was shortened by 2 bases and J by 6 bases, with 15 bases between the two germline ends.

This clonotype has just a few counts. The chain couples TRBV4-1 to TRBJ1-1, with 11 positions matching TRBD1. V trimming: 5 bases; J trimming: 4 bases; junction bases outside the gene matches: 9. The CDR3 is made up of 16 amino acids. Germline V gene data show CDR1 as MGHRA and CDR2 as YSYEKL. The CDR3 protein is CASSTGTGGLGTEAFF. The CDR3 DNA sequence: TGCGCCAGCAGCACCGGGACAGGGGGATTGGGCACTGAAGCTTTCTTT.

The sample holds a few counts of this clonotype. The rearrangement links TRBV5-4 to TRBJ1-5; weak D call: TRBD1 (6 bases). With 4 bases removed from V and 4 bases from J, the gap between germline ends came to 15 bases. Germline V gene sequence: CDR1 SGHNT, CDR2 YYREEE (reference sequence). The length of the CDR3 is 15 residues. The CDR3 spells CASSPIGTKNQPQHF. The CDR3 nucleotides are TGTGCCAGCAGCCCAATCGGGACAAAGAATCAGCCCCAGCATTTT. Drawing the rest from reference TRBV5-4 and TRBJ1-5, the complete variable domain is ETGVTQSPTHLIKTRGQQVTLRCSSQSGHNTVSWYQQALGQGPQFIFQYYREEENGRGNFPPRFSGLQFPNYSSELNVNALELDDSALYLCASSPIGTKNQPQHFGDGTRLSIL.

This clonotype was detected only a few times. For the CDR3, the DNA is TGTGCCAGCAGCTACCGGCAGGAGGGGGCAAAGGGAGAAAAACTGTTTTTT. Translation: CASSYRQEGAKGEKLFF. The rearrangement uses TRBV7-2 and TRBJ1-4, with 7 bases identical to TRBD1. The CDR3 has 17 residues. V trimming: 4 bases; J trimming: 8 bases; junction bases outside the gene matches: 16. Germline V gives CDR1 SGHTA, CDR2 FQGNSA.

At least ten counts were recorded for this clonotype. The V gene is TRBV20-1, the J gene TRBJ2-2, with a tentative D call TRBD2 (5 bases). The V and J ends lost 0 bases and 1 base respectively, with 12 bases between them. Looked up from germline, CDR1 is DFQATT and CDR2 is SNEGSKA (reference sequence). CDR3 length equals 16 residues. The DNA for the CDR3 is TGCAGTGCTAGAGATTTTTTGGGAGTGAACACCGGGGAGCTGTTTTTT. Translation: CSARDFLGVNTGELFF.

This clonotype was observed a handful of times. The V call is TRBV6-1, the J call TRBJ2-2; D is undetermined. Between the trimmed V and J ends, which lost 3 bases and 1 base, there was a span of 15 bases. The CDR3 runs to 17 residues. The germline V gene encodes CDR1 MNHNS and CDR2 SASEGT. The CDR3 DNA reads TGTGCCAGCAGTGACCGATCGGCCGGTGGGAACACCGGGGAGCTGTTTTTT. As protein: CASSDRSAGGNTGELFF.

The gene calls are TRBV6-1 and TRBJ2-5, with a weak D call TRBD2 (6 bases). The CDR3 has 14 residues. V was trimmed by 6 bases and J by 5 bases, leaving 16 bases between them. The germline V gene encodes CDR1 MNHNS and CDR2 SASEGT. The CDR3 is CASRTGGNIETQYF. CDR3 nucleotides: TGTGCCAGCAGGACCGGAGGGAATATCGAGACCCAGTACTTC.

This clonotype was counted only a few times. The V and J genes are TRBV4-1 and TRBJ2-7; 8 nucleotides align to TRBD2. This CDR3 is 14 amino acids long. J lost 9 bases, V lost 1 base, and 8 bases had no gene match. The germline CDR1 and CDR2 sequences are MGHRA and YSYEKL. This CDR3 reads CASSQVSGGTLQYV. In DNA form, the CDR3 reads TGCGCCAGCAGCCAAGTAAGCGGGGGTACCTTGCAGTACGTC.

The chain uses TRBV10-2 and TRBJ1-4; possible D gene TRBD1, 5 bases. This CDR3 region has 15 residues. In germline, CDR1 is WSHSY, CDR2 SAAADI. V was shortened by 9 bases and J by 1 base, with 15 bases between the two germline ends. Here the CDR3 reads CASSGKQGTNEKLFF. CDR3 sequence (DNA): TGCGCCAGTTCCGGAAAGCAGGGAACTAATGAAAAACTGTTTTTT.

As regards this clonotype: A much larger clone differs by one base, so this may be a read error. The chain employs TRBV19 and TRBJ1-1, with D possibly being TRBD1 (6 bases). This CDR3 spans 13 amino acids. Germline CDR1 is LNHDA and CDR2 is SQIVND (reference sequence). In DNA form, the CDR3 reads TGTGTCAGTAGTATGGAGGGGGGGACTGAAGCTTTCTTT. As protein: CVSSMEGGTEAFF.

The V and J genes are TRBV4-2 and TRBJ2-5; D unclear. Trimming removed 0 bases from V and 2 bases from J, with 7 bases in between. There are 14 residues in the CDR3. Germline V gives CDR1 LGHNA, CDR2 YNFKEQ. The CDR3, as DNA: TGTGCCAGCAGCCAAGAAGGACCTCAAGAGACCCAGTACTTC. It codes for CASSQEGPQETQYF.

This clonotype occurred a few times. This chain uses TRBV9 with TRBJ1-2; D may be TRBD1 (5 bases). CDR1 is SGDLS and CDR2 is YYNGEE in the germline V gene. The CDR3 sequence is 15 residues long. V lost 4 bases and J lost 8, with 21 bases in between. The CDR3 sequence: CASSNFSGPLKGYTF. The CDR3 DNA sequence: TGTGCCAGCAGCAACTTTTCGGGACCCCTAAAAGGCTACACCTTC.

This clonotype was counted a few times. J is TRBJ1-5 and V is TRBV6-1; no clear D. With 0 bases removed from V and 5 bases from J, the gap between germline ends came to 14 bases. The CDR3 spans 16 residues. Germline V gene sequence: CDR1 MNHNS, CDR2 SASEGT. The CDR3 spells CASSEAAEGSHQPQHF. CDR3 nucleotide sequence: TGTGCCAGCAGTGAAGCGGCGGAAGGGTCGCATCAGCCCCAGCATTTT.